The clone carrying this TCR beta chain showed up just a few times. No antigen is known for it. A multiplex PCR was run with 60 Vbeta primers and 13 Jbeta primers. Repertoires were generated with immunoSEQ multiplex PCR, while TCRdb's copy carries only in-frame clones and drops some. The sample yields about 180,000 clones, around 80% seen once. These data are taken from a study of cytomegalovirus exposure and HLA in healthy donors. Study findings and constraints: Differences between HLA loci emerged in a later analysis of TCR association rates, with DRB1 most and HLA-C fewest.

Germline lookup yields CDR1 SGHTA and CDR2 FQGTGA. Losses at the gene ends were 5 bases for V and 2 bases for J; bases not matched to a gene: 5. This CDR3 region has 16 residues. The clonotype comes from a woman younger than 45 in good health and CMV-seronegative. The V call is TRBV7-3, the J call TRBJ2-3; 12 bases are shared with TRBD2. Input material: PBMCs. The CDR3 here is CASSQLAGGTTDTQYF. CDR3 coding DNA: TGTGCCAGCAGCCAACTAGCGGGGGGCACCACAGATACGCAGTATTTT.